This record looks at one TCR beta chain sequence and its context. What it binds is not known. TCRalpha and TCRbeta libraries used 5'RACE with constant-segment primers and UMIs. TCRdb used MiXCR to reprocess the 5' RACE reads, holding one entry per CDR3 protein. Of approximately 340,000 distinct CDR3 sequences in the sample, 15% to 20% were seen once. This entry is derived from a study of T-cell memory formation after mild COVID-19. Study summary: TCR clusters showed largely donor specificity. Regarding the study as a whole: Of the contracting clones, CD4+ ones lay mainly in CM and EM, and CD8+ ones in EMRA. Memory cells collected pre-infection included some clones that later responded, suggesting cross-reactive memory joined.

The germline gives CDR1 SGHDT, CDR2 YYEEEE. The V and J ends lost 5 bases and 5 bases respectively, with 20 bases between them. This CDR3 contains 15 residues. Sequences were obtained from PBMCs or a T cell subset sorted from them (not recorded which). The V and J genes are TRBV5-6 and TRBJ2-7, with D perhaps matching TRBD1 (7 bases). The sequence derives from a man younger than 35 who had mild COVID-19 (a few samples of this study predate the infection). Cell type and time point are not known. The DNA for the CDR3 is TGTGCCAGCAGACAGGCAGGGGGGACTTGGGACGAGCAGTACGTC. Residues: CASRQAGGTWDEQYV.